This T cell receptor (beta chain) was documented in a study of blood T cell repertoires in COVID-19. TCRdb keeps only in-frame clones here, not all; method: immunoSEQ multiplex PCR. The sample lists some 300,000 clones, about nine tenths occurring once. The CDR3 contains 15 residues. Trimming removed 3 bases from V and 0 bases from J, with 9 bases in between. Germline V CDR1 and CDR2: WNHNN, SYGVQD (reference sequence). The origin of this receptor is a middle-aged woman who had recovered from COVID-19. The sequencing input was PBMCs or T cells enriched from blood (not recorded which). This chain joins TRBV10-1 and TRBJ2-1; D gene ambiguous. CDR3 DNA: TGCGCCAGCAGTGAAACGGTGAGCTCCTACAATGAGCAGTTCTTC. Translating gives CASSETVSSYNEQFF.